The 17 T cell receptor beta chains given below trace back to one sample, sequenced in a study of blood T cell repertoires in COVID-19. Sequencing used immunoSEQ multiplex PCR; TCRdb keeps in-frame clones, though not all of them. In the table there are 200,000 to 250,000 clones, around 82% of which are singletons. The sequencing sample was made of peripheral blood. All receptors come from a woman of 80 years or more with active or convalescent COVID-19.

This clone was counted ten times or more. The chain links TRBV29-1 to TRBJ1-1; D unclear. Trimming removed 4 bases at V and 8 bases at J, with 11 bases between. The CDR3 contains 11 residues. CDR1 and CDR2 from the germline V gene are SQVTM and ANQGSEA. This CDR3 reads CSVVQWPEAFF. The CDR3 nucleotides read TGCAGCGTTGTGCAGTGGCCGGAAGCTTTCTTT. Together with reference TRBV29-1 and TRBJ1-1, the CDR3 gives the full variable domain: SAVISQKPSRDICQRGTSLTIQCQVDSQVTMMFWYRQQPGQSLTLIATANQGSEATYESGFVIDKFPISRPNLTFSTLTVSNMSPEDSSIYLCSVVQWPEAFFGQGTRLTVV.

CDR3 amino acids: CASSQGMAEYNEQFF. The CDR3 DNA reads TGTGCCAGCAGCCAAGGTATGGCAGAATACAATGAGCAGTTCTTC. The rearrangement joins TRBV14 to TRBJ2-1; D is undetermined. Looked up from germline, CDR1 is SGHDN and CDR2 is FVKESK. The CDR3 loop spans 15 amino acids. V shed 1 base and J shed 4 bases, with 11 bases lying between them. Using reference TRBV14 and TRBJ2-1 for the parts outside the CDR3, the full variable domain is EAGVTQFPSHSVIEKGQTVTLRCDPISGHDNLYWYRRVMGKEIKFLLHFVKESKQDESGMPNNRFLAERTGGTYSTLKVQPAELEDSGVYFCASSQGMAEYNEQFFGPGTRLTVL.

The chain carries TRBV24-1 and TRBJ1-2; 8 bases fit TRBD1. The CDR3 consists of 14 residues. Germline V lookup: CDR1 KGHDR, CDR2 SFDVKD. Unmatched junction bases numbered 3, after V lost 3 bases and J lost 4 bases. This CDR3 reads CATSDDRGSYGYTF. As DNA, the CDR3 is TGTGCCACCAGTGATGACAGGGGTTCCTATGGCTACACCTTC.

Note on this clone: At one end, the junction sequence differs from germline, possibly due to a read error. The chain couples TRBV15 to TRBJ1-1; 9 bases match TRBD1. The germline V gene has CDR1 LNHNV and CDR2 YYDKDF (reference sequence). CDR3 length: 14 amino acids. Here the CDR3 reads CATSRALDRGAPQF. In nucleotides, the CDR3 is TGTGCCACCAGCAGAGCCCTAGACAGGGGGGCGCCTCAATTT.

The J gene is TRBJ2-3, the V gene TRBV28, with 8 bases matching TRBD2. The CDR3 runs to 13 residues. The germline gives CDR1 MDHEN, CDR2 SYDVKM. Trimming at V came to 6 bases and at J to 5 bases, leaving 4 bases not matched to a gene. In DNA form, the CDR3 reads TGTGCCAGCAGCTCGGGACTAGGAGATACGCAGTATTTT. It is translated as CASSSGLGDTQYF.

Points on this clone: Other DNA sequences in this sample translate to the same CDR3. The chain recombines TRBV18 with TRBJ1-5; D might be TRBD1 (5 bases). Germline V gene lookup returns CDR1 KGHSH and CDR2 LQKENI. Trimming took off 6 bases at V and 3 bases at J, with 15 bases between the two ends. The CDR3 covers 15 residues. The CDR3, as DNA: TGTGCCAGCTCGCCCGGGACGGGAGTCAATCAGCCCCAGCATTTT. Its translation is CASSPGTGVNQPQHF.

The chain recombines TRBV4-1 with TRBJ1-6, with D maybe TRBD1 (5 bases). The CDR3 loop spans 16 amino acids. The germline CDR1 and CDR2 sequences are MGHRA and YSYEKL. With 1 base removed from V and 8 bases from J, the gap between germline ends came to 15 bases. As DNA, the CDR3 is TGCGCCAGCAGCCAAGCTGTCAGGGCGAGTTATTCACCCCTCCACTTT. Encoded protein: CASSQAVRASYSPLHF.

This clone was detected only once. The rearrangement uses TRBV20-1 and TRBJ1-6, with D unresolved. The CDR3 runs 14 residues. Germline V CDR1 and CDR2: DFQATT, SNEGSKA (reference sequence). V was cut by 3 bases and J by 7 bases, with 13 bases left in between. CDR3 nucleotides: TGCAGTGCTAGTAGAGGGCAGTTAAATTCACCCCTCCACTTT. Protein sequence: CSASRGQLNSPLHF.

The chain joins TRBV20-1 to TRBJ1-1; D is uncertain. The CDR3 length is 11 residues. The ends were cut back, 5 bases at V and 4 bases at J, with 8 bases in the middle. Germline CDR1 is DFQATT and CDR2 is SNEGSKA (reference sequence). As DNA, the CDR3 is TGCAGTGCTCCCTTAGCCACTGAAGCTTTCTTT. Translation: CSAPLATEAFF.

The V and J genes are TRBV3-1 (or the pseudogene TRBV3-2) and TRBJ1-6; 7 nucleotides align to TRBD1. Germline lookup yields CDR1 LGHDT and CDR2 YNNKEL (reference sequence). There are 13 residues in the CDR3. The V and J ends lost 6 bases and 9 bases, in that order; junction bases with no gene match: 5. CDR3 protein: CASREHRGSPLHF. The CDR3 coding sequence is TGTGCCAGCAGAGAACACAGGGGTTCACCCCTCCACTTT.

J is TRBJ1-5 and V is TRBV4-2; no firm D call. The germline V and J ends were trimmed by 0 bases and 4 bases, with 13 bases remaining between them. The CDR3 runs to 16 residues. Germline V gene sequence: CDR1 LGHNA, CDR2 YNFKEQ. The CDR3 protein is CASSQDVAPTNQPQHF. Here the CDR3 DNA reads TGTGCCAGCAGCCAAGATGTAGCACCCACTAATCAGCCCCAGCATTTT.

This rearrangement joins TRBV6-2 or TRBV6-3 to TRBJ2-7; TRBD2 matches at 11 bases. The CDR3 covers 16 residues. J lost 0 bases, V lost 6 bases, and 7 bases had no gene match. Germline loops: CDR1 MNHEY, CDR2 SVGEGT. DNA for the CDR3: TGTGCCAGCAGCAAAACTAGCGGGGGAAACTCCTACGAGCAGTACTTC. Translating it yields CASSKTSGGNSYEQYF.

The CDR3: CSATWTGGYGYTF. CDR3 nucleotide sequence: TGCAGCGCCACATGGACAGGGGGTTATGGCTACACCTTC. V usage is TRBV29-1 and J usage is TRBJ1-2, with 10 bases aligning to TRBD1. The ends lost 7 bases at V and 5 bases at J; junction bases unmatched: 7. The CDR3 is made up of 13 amino acids. The germline gives CDR1 SQVTM, CDR2 ANQGSEA. Full variable domain (rest looked up from reference TRBV29-1 and TRBJ1-2): SAVISQKPSRDICQRGTSLTIQCQVDSQVTMMFWYRQQPGQSLTLIATANQGSEATYESGFVIDKFPISRPNLTFSTLTVSNMSPEDSSIYLCSATWTGGYGYTFGSGTRLTVV.

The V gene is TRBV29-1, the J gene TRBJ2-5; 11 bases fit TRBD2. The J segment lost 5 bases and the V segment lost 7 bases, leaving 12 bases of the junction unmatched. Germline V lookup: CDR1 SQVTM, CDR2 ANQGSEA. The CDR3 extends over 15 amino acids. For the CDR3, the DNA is TGCAGCGCCTCTATAGCGGGAGGGCCCTCGGAGACCCAGTACTTC. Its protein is CSASIAGGPSETQYF.

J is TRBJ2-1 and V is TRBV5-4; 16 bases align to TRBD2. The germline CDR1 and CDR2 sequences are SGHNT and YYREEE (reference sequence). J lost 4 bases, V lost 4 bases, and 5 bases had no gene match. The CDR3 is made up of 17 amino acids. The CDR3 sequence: CASSRGTSGGVYNEQFF. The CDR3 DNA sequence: TGTGCCAGCAGCCGCGGGACTAGCGGGGGGGTTTACAATGAGCAGTTCTTC.

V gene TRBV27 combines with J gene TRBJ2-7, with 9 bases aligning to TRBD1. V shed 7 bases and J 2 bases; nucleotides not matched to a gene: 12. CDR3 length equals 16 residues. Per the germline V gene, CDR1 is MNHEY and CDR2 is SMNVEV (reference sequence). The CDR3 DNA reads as TGTGCCAGCAACAAAAATATGTGGGACAGGGCCTACGAGCAGTACTTC. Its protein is CASNKNMWDRAYEQYF.

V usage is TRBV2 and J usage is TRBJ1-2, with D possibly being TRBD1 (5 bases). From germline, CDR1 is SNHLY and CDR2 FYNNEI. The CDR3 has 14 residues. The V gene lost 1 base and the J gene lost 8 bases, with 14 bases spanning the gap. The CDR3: CASSEEGPGPGYTF. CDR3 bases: TGTGCCAGCAGTGAAGAGGGGCCAGGTCCGGGCTACACCTTC.